Listed here is a single TCR beta chain. Its antigen is still unknown. This entry belongs to a study of beta chain features in type 1 diabetes. All of the isolated RNA was reverse transcribed, so expressed TCRB transcripts were sequenced. The assay was immunoSEQ multiplex PCR, and TCRdb's table has in-frame clones only and misses some. The sample holds hundreds of thousands of clones, roughly an eighth seen once. Findings of the study overall: Shortening of TCRB CDR3s, moderate but significant, appeared in all four CD4+ subsets of Type 1 diabetes patients. Patients with type 1 diabetes showed fewer VDJ junction insertions and more deletions.

V lost 4 bases to trimming and J lost 2 bases, with 11 bases between them. CDR3 size: 14 residues. Germline V lookup: CDR1 LNHDA, CDR2 SQIVND (reference sequence). Every single donor gave one heparinised blood draw, and these averaged around 110 mL. The receptor was derived from a man between 18 and 35 years old with type 1 diabetes. Specimen: naive CD4+ T cells from blood. The chain recombines TRBV19 with TRBJ2-5; D possibly matches TRBD1 or TRBD2 (5 bases each). The CDR3 loop reads CASSTPGAQETQYF. DNA for the CDR3: TGTGCCAGTAGTACCCCCGGGGCACAAGAGACCCAGTACTTC.